Listed below are T cell receptor beta chains from one sample, sequenced in a study of T-cell memory formation after mild COVID-19. One entry per CDR3 protein, called by TCRdb with MiXCR from the 5' RACE reads. The top ten clones hold about 7.5% of a sample with 550,000 to 700,000 distinct CDR3 sequences, roughly a sixth of them seen once. The sequenced sample consisted of PBMCs or a T cell subset sorted from them (not recorded which). These receptors all stem from an adult woman who had mild COVID-19 (a few samples of this study predate the infection). Cell type and time point are not known. Each CDR3 is given with its conserved first and last residue. The D gene is left open where the match is weak. A clone size is listed for some rows: how often the clone was seen (once, few, many), or a class if it is expanded.

>few|TRBJ2-3|TRBV7-2|NA
CASSLSLARLADTQYF
TGTGCCAGCAGCTTATCACTAGCCCGATTGGCAGATACGCAGTATTTT
>NA|TRBJ2-3|TRBV9|TRBD2
CASTRGGHFTDTQYF
TGTGCCAGCACGCGGGGGGGTCATTTCACAGATACGCAGTATTTT
>NA|TRBJ2-2|TRBV24-1|NA
CATSDLSSRELFF
TGTGCCACCAGTGATTTAAGTTCCCGGGAGCTGTTTTTT
>NA|TRBJ2-7|TRBV7-8|NA
CASSSEVNEQYF
TGTGCCAGCAGCTCCGAAGTCAACGAGCAGTACTTC
>NA|TRBJ2-5|TRBV20-1|TRBD2
CSASYLAVRQETQYF
TGCAGTGCTAGTTATCTAGCGGTTCGGCAAGAGACCCAGTACTTC
>NA|TRBJ1-2|TRBV5-6|NA
CASRHRGANYGYTF
TGTGCCAGCAGACACAGAGGGGCCAACTATGGCTACACCTTC
>few|TRBJ1-3|TRBV5-1|NA
CASSLDPGSSGNTIYF
TGCGCCAGCAGCTTGGATCCGGGCAGCTCTGGAAACACCATATATTTT
>NA|TRBJ1-2|TRBV6-5|NA
CASSYSQKGNYGYTF
TGTGCCAGCAGTTACTCACAAAAAGGGAACTATGGCTACACCTTC
>few|TRBJ1-1|TRBV18|NA
CASSPITGMKETEAFF
TGTGCCAGCTCACCAATCACAGGGATGAAGGAGACTGAAGCTTTCTTT
>NA|TRBJ1-1|TRBV20-1|NA
CSAPKVTEAFF
TGCAGTGCTCCGAAGGTCACTGAAGCTTTCTTT
>few|TRBJ2-3|TRBV14|NA
CASSQGFTDTQYF
TGTGCCAGCAGCCAAGGCTTCACAGATACGCAGTATTTT
>once|TRBJ2-1|TRBV12-5|TRBD2
CASGLVSGGPPLEQFF
TGTGCTAGTGGTTTGGTAAGCGGGGGGCCCCCCCTTGAGCAGTTCTTC
>NA|TRBJ1-1|TRBV15|TRBD1
CATSPSRGQGAEAFF
TGTGCCACCAGCCCGTCCCGAGGACAGGGCGCTGAAGCTTTCTTT
>few|TRBJ1-5|TRBV7-9|TRBD1
CASSLGTGYFQPQHF
TGTGCCAGCAGCTTAGGGACAGGGTATTTTCAGCCCCAGCATTTT
>NA|TRBJ2-3|TRBV2|NA
CASNRRDISTDTQYF
TGTGCCAGCAACCGTAGGGACATAAGCACAGATACGCAGTATTTT
>few|TRBJ1-2|TRBV30|NA
CAWSARPTNGYTF
TGTGCCTGGAGTGCTCGACCAACAAATGGCTACACCTTC
>NA|TRBJ2-1|TRBV4-1|NA
CASSRPSSDEQFF
TGCGCCAGCAGCCGTCCTAGCAGCGATGAGCAGTTCTTC
>many|TRBJ2-7|TRBV7-9|NA
CASSLAGIHEQYF
TGTGCCAGCAGCTTAGCAGGGATTCACGAGCAGTACTTC
>NA|TRBJ2-6|TRBV20-1|NA
CSARVAGGSGANVLTF
TGCAGTGCTAGGGTCGCAGGAGGGTCCGGGGCCAACGTCCTGACTTTC
>NA|TRBJ2-7|TRBV7-6|TRBD2
CASSSSTSGSSYEQYF
TGTGCCAGCAGCTCTTCGACTAGCGGGAGTTCCTACGAGCAGTACTTC
>NA|TRBJ1-1|TRBV5-1|NA
CASSSFYREGTEAFF
TGCGCCAGCAGCTCATTCTACCGAGAGGGCACTGAAGCTTTCTTT
>NA|TRBJ2-7|TRBV30|NA
CAWSELGGTYEQYF
TGTGCCTGGAGTGAGCTTGGCGGCACCTACGAGCAGTACTTC
>NA|TRBJ2-7|TRBV7-2|NA
CASSSWSALKGQYF
TGTGCCAGCAGCTCGTGGTCGGCGTTAAAGGGGCAGTACTTC
>few|TRBJ2-1|TRBV5-4|NA
CASSAEGLGREQFF
TGTGCCAGCAGCGCCGAGGGTTTGGGGCGGGAGCAGTTCTTC
>NA|TRBJ2-1|TRBV24-1|TRBD2
CATSALAGVEQFF
TGTGCCACCAGTGCTCTAGCGGGAGTTGAGCAGTTCTTC
>few|TRBJ1-2|TRBV29-1|NA
CSVEGQGLYGYTF
TGCAGCGTTGAGGGGCAGGGACTTTACGGCTACACCTTC
>NA|TRBJ2-7|TRBV14|NA
CASSQGDITYEQYF
TGTGCCAGCAGCCAAGGGGACATAACCTACGAGCAGTACTTC
>many|TRBJ1-4|TRBV27|NA
CASRPLTNEKLFF
TGTGCCAGCAGGCCATTAACTAATGAAAAACTGTTTTTT
>NA|TRBJ1-3|TRBV4-3|NA
CASSQDRTSSGNTIYF
TGCGCCAGCAGCCAAGATCGAACAAGCTCTGGAAACACCATATATTTT
>few|TRBJ2-7|TRBV6-2/TRBV6-3|NA
CASSYSGRAVGRNEQYF
TGTGCCAGCAGTTACTCGGGCAGGGCTGTCGGACGGAACGAGCAGTACTTC
>NA|TRBJ2-3|TRBV20-1|TRBD1
CSAPLDRGDTDTQYF
TGCAGTGCTCCCCTCGACAGGGGCGACACAGATACGCAGTATTTT
>NA|TRBJ2-7|TRBV7-7|NA
CASSLSANYEQYF
TGTGCTAGCAGCTTAAGCGCAAACTACGAGCAGTACTTC
>NA|TRBJ1-3|TRBV5-1|NA
CASSPGASSGNTIYF
TGCGCCAGCAGCCCCGGGGCCAGCTCTGGAAACACCATATATTTT
>many|TRBJ1-2|TRBV5-1|TRBD1
CASSLAGQPRNGYTF
TGCGCCAGCAGCTTGGCGGGACAGCCCAGGAATGGCTACACCTTC
>NA|TRBJ2-2|TRBV3-1|NA
CASSPWAGGNTGELFF
TGTGCCAGCAGCCCCTGGGCAGGCGGGAACACCGGGGAGCTGTTTTTT
>few|TRBJ2-1|TRBV7-8|TRBD2
CASSLAPLGAGPYNEQFF
TGTGCCAGCAGCTTAGCCCCTCTTGGAGCGGGACCCTACAATGAGCAGTTCTTC
>NA|TRBJ2-1|TRBV3-1|TRBD2
CASSLPGGTEQFF
TGTGCCAGCAGCCTACCGGGGGGGACTGAGCAGTTCTTC
>few|TRBJ2-2|TRBV5-1|NA
CASSVTVIEKELFF
TGCGCCAGCAGCGTAACGGTAATTGAGAAGGAGCTGTTTTTT
>NA|TRBJ1-4|TRBV18|NA
CASSPPGAGEKLFF
TGTGCCAGCTCACCACCGGGCGCGGGTGAAAAACTGTTTTTT
>few|TRBJ2-3|TRBV2|NA
CASGSGGTLSTQYF
TGTGCCAGTGGGAGTGGGGGGACCCTCAGCACGCAGTATTTT
>NA|TRBJ1-4|TRBV6-5|TRBD1
CASSSSGGGEKLFF
TGTGCCAGCAGTTCTTCAGGGGGCGGTGAAAAACTGTTTTTT
>few|TRBJ1-4|TRBV19|NA
CASFDRPREKLFF
TGTGCCAGTTTCGACAGGCCCCGTGAAAAACTGTTTTTT
>NA|TRBJ1-5|TRBV7-9|NA
CASSSDRKLNQPQHF
TGTGCCAGCAGCTCAGACAGAAAACTCAATCAGCCCCAGCATTTT
>NA|TRBJ2-3|TRBV7-9|TRBD2
CARSSTSGGGDTQYF
TGTGCCAGAAGCTCAACTAGCGGAGGCGGAGATACGCAGTATTTT
>NA|TRBJ2-1|TRBV20-1|TRBD2
CSASLTSLHNEQFF
TGCAGTGCTAGCCTGACTAGCCTACACAATGAGCAGTTCTTC
>few|TRBJ1-3|TRBV6-1|NA
CASIGGALGNTIYF
TGTGCCAGCATAGGGGGGGCTCTTGGAAACACCATATATTTT
>NA|TRBJ2-4|TRBV5-5|NA
CASSLERASQQTLAKNIQYF
TGTGCCAGCAGCTTGGAAAGGGCCTCCCAGCAAACACTAGCCAAAAACATTCAGTACTTC
>NA|TRBJ2-1|TRBV6-5|NA
CASSLLYHNEQFF
TGTGCCAGCAGTTTACTATACCACAATGAGCAGTTCTTC
>many|TRBJ1-1|TRBV5-1|NA
CASSYDGNTEAFF
TGCGCCAGCAGCTACGACGGGAACACTGAAGCTTTCTTT
>many|TRBJ2-1|TRBV30|NA
CAWSRDPGREQFF
TGTGCCTGGAGCCGGGACCCCGGGAGAGAGCAGTTCTTC
>few|TRBJ2-3|TRBV7-3|TRBD1
CASSRDRASDTQYF
TGTGCCAGCAGCAGGGACAGGGCTTCAGATACGCAGTATTTT
>NA|TRBJ2-1|TRBV19|NA
CASSWGSPYNEQFF
TGTGCCAGTAGTTGGGGTTCTCCCTACAATGAGCAGTTCTTC
>NA|TRBJ1-1|TRBV12-3/TRBV12-4|NA
CASSFAYKYWENTEAFF
TGTGCCAGCAGTTTTGCCTACAAATATTGGGAGAACACTGAAGCTTTCTTT
>NA|TRBJ2-2|TRBV24-1|NA
CATRGPGTEATGELFF
TGTGCCACCAGAGGACCTGGAACCGAAGCCACCGGGGAGCTGTTTTTT
>NA|TRBJ1-1|TRBV18|NA
CASSILGHERAEAFF
TGTGCCAGCTCAATTCTCGGTCACGAGAGAGCTGAAGCTTTCTTT
>once|TRBJ2-6|TRBV5-6|NA
CASSALPIPLSSGANVLTF
TGTGCCAGCAGCGCCCTCCCGATACCCTTAAGCTCTGGGGCCAACGTCCTGACTTTC
>NA|TRBJ2-6|TRBV5-4|NA
CASSPPVQNSGANVLTF
TGTGCCAGCAGTCCCCCGGTCCAGAACTCTGGGGCCAACGTCCTGACTTTC
>NA|TRBJ2-5|TRBV20-1|NA
CSARDIHSGETQYF
TGCAGTGCTAGAGATATCCACTCCGGGGAGACCCAGTACTTC
>NA|TRBJ1-2|TRBV7-9|NA
CASSLVRSGYTF
TGTGCCAGCAGCTTAGTCCGGAGTGGCTACACCTTC
>few|TRBJ1-1|TRBV9|NA
CASSVGAGVTEAFF
TGTGCCAGCAGCGTAGGGGCAGGGGTCACTGAAGCTTTCTTT